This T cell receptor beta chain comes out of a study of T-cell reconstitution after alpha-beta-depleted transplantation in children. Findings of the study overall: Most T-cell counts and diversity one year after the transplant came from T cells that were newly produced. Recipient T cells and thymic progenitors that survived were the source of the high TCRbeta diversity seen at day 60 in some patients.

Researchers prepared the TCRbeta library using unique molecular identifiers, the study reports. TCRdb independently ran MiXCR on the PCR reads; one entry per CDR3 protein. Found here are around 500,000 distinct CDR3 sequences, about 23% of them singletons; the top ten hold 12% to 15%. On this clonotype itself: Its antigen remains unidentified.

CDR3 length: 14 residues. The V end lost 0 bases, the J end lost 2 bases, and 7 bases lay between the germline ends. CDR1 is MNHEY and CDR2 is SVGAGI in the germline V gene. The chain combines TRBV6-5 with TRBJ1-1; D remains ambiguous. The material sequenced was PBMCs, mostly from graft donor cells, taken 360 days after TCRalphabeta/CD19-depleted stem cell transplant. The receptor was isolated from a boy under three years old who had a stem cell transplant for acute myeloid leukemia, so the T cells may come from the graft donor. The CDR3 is CASSYSAGNTEAFF. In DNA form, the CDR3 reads TGTGCCAGCAGTTACTCGGCGGGTAACACTGAAGCTTTCTTT.